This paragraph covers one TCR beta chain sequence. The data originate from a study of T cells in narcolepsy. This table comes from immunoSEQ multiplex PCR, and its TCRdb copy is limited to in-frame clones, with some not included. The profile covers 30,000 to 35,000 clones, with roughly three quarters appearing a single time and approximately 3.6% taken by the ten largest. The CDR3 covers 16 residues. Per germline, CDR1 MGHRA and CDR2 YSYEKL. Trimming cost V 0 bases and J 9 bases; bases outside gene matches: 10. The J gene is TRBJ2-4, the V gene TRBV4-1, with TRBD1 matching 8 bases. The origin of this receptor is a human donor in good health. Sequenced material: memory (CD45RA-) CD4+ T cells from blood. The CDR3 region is CASSQETGRGLGIQYF. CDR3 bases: TGCGCCAGCAGCCAAGAGACAGGCAGGGGGCTTGGCATTCAGTACTTC.